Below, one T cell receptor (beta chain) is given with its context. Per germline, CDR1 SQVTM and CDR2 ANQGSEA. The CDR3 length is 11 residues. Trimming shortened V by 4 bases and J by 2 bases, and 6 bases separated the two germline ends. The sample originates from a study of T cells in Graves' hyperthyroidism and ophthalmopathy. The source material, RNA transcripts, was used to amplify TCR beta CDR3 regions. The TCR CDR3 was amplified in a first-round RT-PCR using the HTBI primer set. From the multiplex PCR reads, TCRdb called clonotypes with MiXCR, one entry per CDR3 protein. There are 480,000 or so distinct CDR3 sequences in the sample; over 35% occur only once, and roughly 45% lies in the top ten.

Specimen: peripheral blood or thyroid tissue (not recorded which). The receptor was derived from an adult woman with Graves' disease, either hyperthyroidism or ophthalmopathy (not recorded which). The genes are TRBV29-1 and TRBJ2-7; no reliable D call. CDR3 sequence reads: CSVVDTYEQYF. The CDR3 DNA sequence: TGCAGCGTTGTTGACACCTACGAGCAGTACTTC.